This T cell receptor (beta chain) is from a study of OX40 agonist ivuxolimab in advanced cancers. Overall study: Among those enrolled, mean age was around 60 years (range about 20 to 79) and about 81% were male. General study findings and limits: The investigators did not determine what antigen specificity the expanded peripheral T cells had.

The V and J ends lost 5 bases and 1 base respectively, with 17 bases between them. Germline lookup yields CDR1 MNHEY and CDR2 SMNVEV (reference sequence). The CDR3 contains 16 residues. Clones were sequenced by immunoSEQ multiplex PCR, and TCRdb holds only the in-frame ones, with some missing. This table holds 10,000 to 13,000 clones, about 76% found once. This clone was observed a few times. Its antigen remains unidentified. The input for sequencing was CD4+ or CD8+ T cells sorted from blood, taken in a trial of the OX40 agonist ivuxolimab. This chain joins TRBV27 and TRBJ1-1, with D unclear. This clonotype was obtained from an adult with an advanced solid tumor such as melanoma, head and neck, liver or kidney cancer. CDR3 sequence reads: CASSHFPGRENTEAFF. CDR3 nucleotides: TGTGCCAGCAGTCATTTCCCCGGGCGAGAGAACACTGAAGCTTTCTTT.